Here is one T cell receptor beta chain with its context. The data originate from a study of somatic mutations in cytotoxic T cells in rheumatoid arthritis. Generated by immunoSEQ multiplex PCR, the TCRdb table keeps only in-frame clones and is missing some. This table has some 14,000 clones, about three quarters appearing once. This CDR3 contains 16 residues. The junction had 12 bases not matched to a gene; V was cut back by 5 bases and J by 4 bases. From germline, CDR1 is SEHNR and CDR2 FQNEAQ (reference sequence). Sequenced input: CD8+ T cells sorted from blood. The receptor comes from an adult with rheumatoid arthritis. The rearrangement joins TRBV7-9 to TRBJ2-5; 8 bases line up with TRBD1. The CDR3 nucleotides are TGTGCCAGCAGCGGAGAACGCGACAGGGGCGCAGAGACCCAGTACTTC. Its protein product is CASSGERDRGAETQYF. Using reference TRBV7-9 and TRBJ2-5 for the parts outside the CDR3, the full variable domain is DTGVSQNPRHKITKRGQNVTFRCDPISEHNRLYWYRQTLGQGPEFLTYFQNEAQLEKSRLLSDRFSAERPKGSFSTLEIQRTEQGDSAMYLCASSGERDRGAETQYFGPGTRLLVL.